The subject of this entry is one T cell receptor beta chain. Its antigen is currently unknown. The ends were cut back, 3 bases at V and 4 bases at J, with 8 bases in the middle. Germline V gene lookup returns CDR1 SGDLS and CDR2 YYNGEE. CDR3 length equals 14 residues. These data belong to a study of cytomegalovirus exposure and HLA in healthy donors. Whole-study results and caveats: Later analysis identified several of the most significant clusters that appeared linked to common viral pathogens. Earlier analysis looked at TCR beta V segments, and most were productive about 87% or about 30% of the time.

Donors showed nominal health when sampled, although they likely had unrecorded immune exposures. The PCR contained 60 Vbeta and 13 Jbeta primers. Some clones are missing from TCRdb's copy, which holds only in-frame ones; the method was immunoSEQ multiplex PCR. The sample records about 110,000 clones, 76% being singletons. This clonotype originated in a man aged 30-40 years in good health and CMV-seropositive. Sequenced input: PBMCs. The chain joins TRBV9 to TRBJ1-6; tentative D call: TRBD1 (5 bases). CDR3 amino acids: CASSGGIYNSPLHF. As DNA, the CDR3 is TGTGCCAGCAGCGGGGGCATATATAATTCACCCCTCCACTTT.